The entry that follows covers one TCR beta chain sequence. Antigen specificity is unknown. This entry is derived from a study of cytomegalovirus exposure and HLA in healthy donors. Study-level background: Most genotyped donors, around 78% of about 400, had Caucasian-associated genetic ancestry. General study points: Cytomegalovirus status was reportedly diagnosed by the classifier with high specificity and sensitivity. Several of the most significant clusters appeared, in a later analysis, to be linked to common viral pathogens.

It was with 60 Vbeta and 13 Jbeta primers that the PCR ran. Generated by immunoSEQ multiplex PCR, the TCRdb table keeps only in-frame clones and is missing some. Here the sample spans around 150,000 clones, over 80% being singletons. Specimen: PBMCs. This receptor was obtained from a woman between 18 and 29 years old in good health and CMV-seronegative.

Here the CDR3 reads CASSLKGGAQETQYF. CDR3 coding DNA: TGCGCCAGCAGCTTGAAAGGGGGGGCCCAAGAGACCCAGTACTTC. The chain links TRBV5-1 to TRBJ2-5; possible D gene TRBD2, 7 bases. Per the germline V gene, CDR1 is SGHRS and CDR2 is YFSETQ. This CDR3 region has 15 residues. Trimming shortened V by 1 base and J by 1 base, and 11 bases separated the two germline ends.